This T cell receptor beta chain was retrieved from a study of CD8+ T cells in alopecia areata. The study, taken as a whole, reports: Clarity of TCR sharing across patients fell short of that in mice, possibly HLA-related. Association of baseline CD8+ expansion with response is uncertain owing to one nonresponder. Scalp clonality and expanded CD8+ clones among the top 100 showed significant decreases with tofacitinib.

RNA extraction was followed by reverse transcription into cDNA, which acted as the sequencing template. Some clones are missing from TCRdb's copy, which holds only in-frame ones; the method was immunoSEQ multiplex PCR. The table has some 220,000 clones, more than 45% seen once. Per germline, CDR1 SQVTM and CDR2 ANQGSEA. This CDR3 contains 13 residues. Trimming shortened V by 4 bases and J by 1 base, and 9 bases separated the two germline ends. About this clone: Its antigen is undetermined.

This sample's treatment: oral pan-JAK inhibitor, 5-10 mg twice daily. The chain has TRBV29-1 and TRBJ2-3; D not certain. This sample comprised CD4+ T cells sorted from blood, obtained at week 4, from a patient treated with tofacitinib. This clonotype was sampled from a human donor with alopecia areata. CDR3 region: CSVGTDGTDTQYF. The DNA for the CDR3 is TGCAGCGTTGGGACGGATGGCACAGATACGCAGTATTTT.